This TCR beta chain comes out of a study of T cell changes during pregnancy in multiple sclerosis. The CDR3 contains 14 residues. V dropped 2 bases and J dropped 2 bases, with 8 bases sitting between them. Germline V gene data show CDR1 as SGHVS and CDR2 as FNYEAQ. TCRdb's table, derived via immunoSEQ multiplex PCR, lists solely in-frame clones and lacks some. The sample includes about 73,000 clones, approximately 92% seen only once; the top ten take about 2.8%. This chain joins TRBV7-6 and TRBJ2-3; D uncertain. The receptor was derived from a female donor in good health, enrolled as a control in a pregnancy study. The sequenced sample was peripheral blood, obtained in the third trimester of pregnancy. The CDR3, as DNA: TGTGCCAGCAGCTTACAGCGCCTCACAGATACGCAGTATTTT. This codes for CASSLQRLTDTQYF.